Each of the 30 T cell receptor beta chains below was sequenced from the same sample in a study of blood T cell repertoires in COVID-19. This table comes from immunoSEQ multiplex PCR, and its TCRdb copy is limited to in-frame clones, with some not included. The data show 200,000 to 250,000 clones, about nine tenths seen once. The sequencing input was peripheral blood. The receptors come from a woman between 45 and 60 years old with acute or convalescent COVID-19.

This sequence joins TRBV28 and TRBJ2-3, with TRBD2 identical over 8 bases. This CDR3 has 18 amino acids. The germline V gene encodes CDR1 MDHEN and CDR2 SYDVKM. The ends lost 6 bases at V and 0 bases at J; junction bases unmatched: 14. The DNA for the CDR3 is TGTGCCAGCAGCCCAACCTTAGCGGGAAGGACTAGCACAGATACGCAGTATTTT. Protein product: CASSPTLAGRTSTDTQYF.

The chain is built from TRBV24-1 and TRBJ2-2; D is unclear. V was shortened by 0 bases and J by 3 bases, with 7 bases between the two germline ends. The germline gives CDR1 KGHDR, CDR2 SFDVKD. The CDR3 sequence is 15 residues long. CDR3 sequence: CATSDLNGYTGELFF. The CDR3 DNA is TGTGCCACCAGTGATTTGAATGGCTACACCGGGGAGCTGTTTTTT.

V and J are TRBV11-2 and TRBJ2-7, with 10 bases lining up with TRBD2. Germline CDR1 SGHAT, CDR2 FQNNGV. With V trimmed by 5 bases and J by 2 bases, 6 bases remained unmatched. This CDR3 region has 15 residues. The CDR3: CASSTRTSGPYEQYF. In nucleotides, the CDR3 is TGTGCCAGCAGCACTAGGACTAGCGGACCCTACGAGCAGTACTTC.

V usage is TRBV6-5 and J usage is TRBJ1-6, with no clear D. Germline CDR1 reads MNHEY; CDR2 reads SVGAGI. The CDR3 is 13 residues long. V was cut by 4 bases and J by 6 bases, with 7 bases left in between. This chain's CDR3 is CASSSLFNSPLHF. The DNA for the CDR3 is TGTGCCAGCAGTTCCCTTTTTAATTCACCCCTCCACTTT.

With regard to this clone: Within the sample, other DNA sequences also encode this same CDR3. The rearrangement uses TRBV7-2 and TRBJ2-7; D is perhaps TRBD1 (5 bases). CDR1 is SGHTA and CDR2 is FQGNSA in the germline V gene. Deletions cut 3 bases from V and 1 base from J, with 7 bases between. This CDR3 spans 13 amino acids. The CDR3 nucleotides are TGTGCCAGCAGCTTTGACAGATCCTACGAGCAGTACTTC. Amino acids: CASSFDRSYEQYF.

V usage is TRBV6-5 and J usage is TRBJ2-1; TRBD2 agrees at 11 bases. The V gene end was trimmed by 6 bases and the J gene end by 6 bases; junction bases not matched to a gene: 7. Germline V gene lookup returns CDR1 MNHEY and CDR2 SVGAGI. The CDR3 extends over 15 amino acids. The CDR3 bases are TGTGCCAGCAGACCGACTAGCGGGGCTCTCAATGAGCAGTTCTTC. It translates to CASRPTSGALNEQFF.

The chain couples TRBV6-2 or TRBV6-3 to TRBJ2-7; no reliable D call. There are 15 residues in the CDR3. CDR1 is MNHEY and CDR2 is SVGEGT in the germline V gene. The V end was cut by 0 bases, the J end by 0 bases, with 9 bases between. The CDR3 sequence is CASSYSSSISYEQYF. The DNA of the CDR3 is TGTGCCAGCAGTTACTCCTCTAGTATCTCCTACGAGCAGTACTTC.

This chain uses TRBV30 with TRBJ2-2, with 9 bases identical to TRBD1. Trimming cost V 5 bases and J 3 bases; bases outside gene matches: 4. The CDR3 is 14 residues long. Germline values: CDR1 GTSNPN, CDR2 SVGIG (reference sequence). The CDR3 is CAWGGQGDTGELFF. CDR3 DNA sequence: TGTGCCTGGGGGGGACAGGGTGACACCGGGGAGCTGTTTTTT.

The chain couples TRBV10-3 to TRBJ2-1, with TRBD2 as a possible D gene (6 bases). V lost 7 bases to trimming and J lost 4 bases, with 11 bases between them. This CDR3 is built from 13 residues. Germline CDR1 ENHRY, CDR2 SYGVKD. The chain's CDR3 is CAITPGLYNEQFF. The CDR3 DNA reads TGTGCCATCACCCCGGGACTTTACAATGAGCAGTTCTTC.

The DNA for the CDR3 is TGTGCCAGCAGTGATAGGCAGGGCACTGAAGCTTTCTTT. Its translation: CASSDRQGTEAFF. The gene calls are TRBV6-4 and TRBJ1-1; tentatively, D is TRBD1 (5 bases). With 3 bases removed from V and 4 bases from J, the gap between germline ends came to 9 bases. The germline CDR1 and CDR2 sequences are MRHNA and SNTAGT. This CDR3 has 13 residues.

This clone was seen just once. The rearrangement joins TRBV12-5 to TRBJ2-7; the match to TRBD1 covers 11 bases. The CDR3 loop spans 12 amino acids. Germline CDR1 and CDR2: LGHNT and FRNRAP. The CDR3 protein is CASGQGVYEQYF. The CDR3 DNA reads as TGTGCCTCGGGACAGGGGGTCTACGAGCAGTACTTC.

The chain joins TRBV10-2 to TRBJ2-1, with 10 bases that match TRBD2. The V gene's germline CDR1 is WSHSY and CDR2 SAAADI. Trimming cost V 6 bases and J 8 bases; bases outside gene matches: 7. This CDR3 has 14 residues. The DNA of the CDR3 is TGCGCCAGCAGGTCGGCTAGCGGGAGCTATGAGCAGTTCTTC. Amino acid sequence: CASRSASGSYEQFF.

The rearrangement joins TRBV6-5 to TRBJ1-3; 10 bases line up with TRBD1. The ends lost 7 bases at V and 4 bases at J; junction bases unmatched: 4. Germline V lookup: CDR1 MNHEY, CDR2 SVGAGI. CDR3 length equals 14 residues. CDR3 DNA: TGTGCCAGCACCGACAGGGGGCCCGGAAACACCATATATTTT. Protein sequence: CASTDRGPGNTIYF.

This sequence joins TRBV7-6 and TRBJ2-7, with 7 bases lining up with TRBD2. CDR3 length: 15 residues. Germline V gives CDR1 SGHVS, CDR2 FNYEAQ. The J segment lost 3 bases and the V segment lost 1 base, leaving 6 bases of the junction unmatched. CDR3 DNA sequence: TGTGCCAGCAGCTTAGAAAGCGGGAAACGCTACGAGCAGTACTTC. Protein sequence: CASSLESGKRYEQYF.

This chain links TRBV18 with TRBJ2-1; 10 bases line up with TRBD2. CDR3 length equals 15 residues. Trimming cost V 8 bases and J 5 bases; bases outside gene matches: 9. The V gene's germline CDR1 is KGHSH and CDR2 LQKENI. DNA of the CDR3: TGTGCCAGCACCAGGACTAGCGGAACAGACAATGAGCAGTTCTTC. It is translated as CASTRTSGTDNEQFF.

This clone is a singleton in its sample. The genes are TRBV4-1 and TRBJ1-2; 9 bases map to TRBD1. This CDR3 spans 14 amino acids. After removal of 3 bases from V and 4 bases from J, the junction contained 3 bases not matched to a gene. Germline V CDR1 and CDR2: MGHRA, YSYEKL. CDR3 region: CASSQEGQGYGYTF. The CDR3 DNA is TGCGCCAGCAGCCAGGAGGGACAGGGCTATGGCTACACCTTC.

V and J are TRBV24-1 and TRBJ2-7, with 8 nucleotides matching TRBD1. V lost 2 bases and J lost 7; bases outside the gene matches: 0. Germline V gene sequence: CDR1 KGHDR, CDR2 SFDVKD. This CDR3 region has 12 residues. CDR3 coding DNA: TGTGCCACCAGTGATTGGACAGGGGAGCAGTACTTC. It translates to CATSDWTGEQYF.

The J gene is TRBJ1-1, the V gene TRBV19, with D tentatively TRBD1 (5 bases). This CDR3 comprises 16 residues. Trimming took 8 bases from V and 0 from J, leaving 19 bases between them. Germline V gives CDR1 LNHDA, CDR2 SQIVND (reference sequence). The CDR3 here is CASRRTARALNTEAFF. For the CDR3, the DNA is TGTGCCAGTCGTCGGACGGCCAGGGCGTTGAACACTGAAGCTTTCTTT.

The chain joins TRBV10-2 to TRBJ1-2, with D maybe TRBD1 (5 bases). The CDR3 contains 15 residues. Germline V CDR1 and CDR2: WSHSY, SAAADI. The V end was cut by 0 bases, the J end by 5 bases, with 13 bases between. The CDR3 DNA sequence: TGCGCCAGCAGTGAGTCGCGACAGAAATCTTATGGCTACACCTTC. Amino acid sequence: CASSESRQKSYGYTF.

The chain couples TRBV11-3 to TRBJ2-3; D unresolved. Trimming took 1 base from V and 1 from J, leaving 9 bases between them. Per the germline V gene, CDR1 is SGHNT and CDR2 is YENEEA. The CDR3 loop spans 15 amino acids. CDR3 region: CASSLGEARTDTQYF. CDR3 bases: TGTGCCAGCAGCTTAGGAGAGGCGCGCACAGATACGCAGTATTTT.

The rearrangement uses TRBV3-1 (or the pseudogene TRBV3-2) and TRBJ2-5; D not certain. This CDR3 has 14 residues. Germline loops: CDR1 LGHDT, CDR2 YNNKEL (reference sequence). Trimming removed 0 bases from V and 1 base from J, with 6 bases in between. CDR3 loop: CASSQDNSQETQYF. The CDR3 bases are TGTGCCAGCAGCCAAGATAACAGCCAAGAGACCCAGTACTTC.

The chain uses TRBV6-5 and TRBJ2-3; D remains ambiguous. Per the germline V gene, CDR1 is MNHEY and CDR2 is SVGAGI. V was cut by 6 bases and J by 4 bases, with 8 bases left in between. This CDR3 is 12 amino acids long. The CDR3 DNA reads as TGTGCCAGCAGCTCCCCCGCAGATACGCAGTATTTT. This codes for CASSSPADTQYF.

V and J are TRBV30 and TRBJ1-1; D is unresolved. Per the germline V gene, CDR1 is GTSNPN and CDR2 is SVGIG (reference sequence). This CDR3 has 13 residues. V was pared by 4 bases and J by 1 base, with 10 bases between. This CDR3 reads CAWKADKNTEAFF. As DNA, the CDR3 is TGTGCCTGGAAAGCGGATAAGAACACTGAAGCTTTCTTT.

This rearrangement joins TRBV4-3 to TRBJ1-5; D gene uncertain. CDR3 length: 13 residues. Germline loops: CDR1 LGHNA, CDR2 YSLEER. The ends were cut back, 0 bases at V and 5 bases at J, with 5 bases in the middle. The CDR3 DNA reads TGCGCCAGCAGCCAAGACAAATATCAGCCCCAGCATTTT. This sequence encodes CASSQDKYQPQHF.

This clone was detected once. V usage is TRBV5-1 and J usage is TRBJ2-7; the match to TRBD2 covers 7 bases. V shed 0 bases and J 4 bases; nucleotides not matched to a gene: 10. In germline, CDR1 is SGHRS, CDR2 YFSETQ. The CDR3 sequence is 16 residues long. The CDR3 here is CASSLGNGLVGYEQYF. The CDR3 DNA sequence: TGCGCCAGCAGCTTGGGTAACGGACTAGTAGGTTACGAGCAGTACTTC. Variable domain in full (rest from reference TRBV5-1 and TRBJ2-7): KAGVTQTPRYLIKTRGQQVTLSCSPISGHRSVSWYQQTPGQGLQFLFEYFSETQRNKGNFPGRFSGRQFSNSRSEMNVSTLELGDSALYLCASSLGNGLVGYEQYFGPGTRLTVT.

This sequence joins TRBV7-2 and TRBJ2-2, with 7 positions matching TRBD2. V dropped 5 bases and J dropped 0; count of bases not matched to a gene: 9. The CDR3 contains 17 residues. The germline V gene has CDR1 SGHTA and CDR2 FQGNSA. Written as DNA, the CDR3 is TGTGCCAGCAGCCTGGACTACGGACTAGCGAACACCGGGGAGCTGTTTTTT. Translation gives CASSLDYGLANTGELFF.

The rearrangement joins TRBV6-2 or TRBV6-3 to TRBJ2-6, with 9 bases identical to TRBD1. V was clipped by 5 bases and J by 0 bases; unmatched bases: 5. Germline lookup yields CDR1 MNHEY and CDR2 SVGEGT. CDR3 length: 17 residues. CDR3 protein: CASSKGQGASGANVLTF. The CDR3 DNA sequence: TGTGCCAGCAGTAAGGGACAGGGTGCCTCTGGGGCCAACGTCCTGACTTTC.

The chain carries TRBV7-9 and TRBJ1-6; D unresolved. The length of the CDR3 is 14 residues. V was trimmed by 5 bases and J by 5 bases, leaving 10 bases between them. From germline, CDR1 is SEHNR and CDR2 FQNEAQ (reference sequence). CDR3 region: CASSTGLNNSPLHF. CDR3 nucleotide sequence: TGTGCCAGCAGCACCGGACTGAATAATTCACCCCTCCACTTT.

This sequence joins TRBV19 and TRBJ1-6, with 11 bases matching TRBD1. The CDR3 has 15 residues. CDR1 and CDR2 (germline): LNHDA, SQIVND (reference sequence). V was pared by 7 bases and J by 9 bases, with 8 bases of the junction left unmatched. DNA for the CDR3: TGTGCCAGTACCGATGGACAGGGGGCGCTTTCACCCCTCCACTTT. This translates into CASTDGQGALSPLHF.

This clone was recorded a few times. CDR3 nucleotides: TGCGCCAGCAGCTCACCGGGACAGGGTCACTATGGCTACACCTTC. Amino acids: CASSSPGQGHYGYTF. The rearrangement uses TRBV5-1 and TRBJ1-2, with 9 bases fitting TRBD1. The CDR3 runs 15 residues. The germline gives CDR1 SGHRS, CDR2 YFSETQ. With V trimmed by 3 bases and J by 3 bases, 6 bases remained unmatched. Full variable domain (remainder filled in from reference TRBV5-1 and TRBJ1-2): KAGVTQTPRYLIKTRGQQVTLSCSPISGHRSVSWYQQTPGQGLQFLFEYFSETQRNKGNFPGRFSGRQFSNSRSEMNVSTLELGDSALYLCASSSPGQGHYGYTFGSGTRLTVV.